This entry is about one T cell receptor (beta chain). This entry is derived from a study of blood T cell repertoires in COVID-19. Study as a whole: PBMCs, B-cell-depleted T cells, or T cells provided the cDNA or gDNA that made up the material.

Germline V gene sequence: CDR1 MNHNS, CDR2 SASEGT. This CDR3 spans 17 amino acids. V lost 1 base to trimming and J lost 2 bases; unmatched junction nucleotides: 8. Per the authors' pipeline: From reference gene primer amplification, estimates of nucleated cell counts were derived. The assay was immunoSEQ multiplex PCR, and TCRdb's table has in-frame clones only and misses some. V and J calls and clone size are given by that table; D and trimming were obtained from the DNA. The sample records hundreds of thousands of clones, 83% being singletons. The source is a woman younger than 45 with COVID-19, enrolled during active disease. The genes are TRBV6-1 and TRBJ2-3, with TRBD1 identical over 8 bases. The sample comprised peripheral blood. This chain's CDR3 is CASSEGGRGLVTDTQYF. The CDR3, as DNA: TGTGCCAGCAGTGAAGGAGGCAGGGGGCTCGTCACAGATACGCAGTATTTT.